The rows below give T cell receptor beta chains drawn from one sample of a study of shared clonotypes between healthy human individuals. The protocol was immunoSEQ multiplex PCR, while the TCRdb copy is restricted to in-frame clones and leaves out a portion. Found here are more than 200,000 clones, about 69% of them singletons; the top ten hold around 10%. The sample comprised memory CD4+ T cells sorted from blood. Receptors were obtained from a man aged 25 to 40 in good health. The conserved cysteine and the conserved F or W are not part of the CDR3 here. Clone sizes are given selectively: once, few, many, or a class where the clone is expanded.

TRBV6-1,TRBJ2-7,-,ASGATYSSYEQY
TRBV11-2,TRBJ1-1,-,ASSRYSTENTEAF
TRBV18,TRBJ2-6,-,ASSPKAALSGANVLT
TRBV6-5,TRBJ1-2,-,ASRLDANYGYT
TRBV7-6,TRBJ1-1,few,ASSYQTGTNTEAF
TRBV10-3,TRBJ2-1,-,AISPTQGRTSGNEQF
TRBV19,TRBJ2-2,-,ASSMVQHTGELF
TRBV6-1,TRBJ2-7,-,ASSPRTGGYEQY
TRBV6-1,TRBJ2-7,-,ASSALWTSGRYEQY
TRBV5-1,TRBJ2-7,-,ASSVTPGQGTYEQY
TRBV28,TRBJ1-2,few,ASSGPGLGYT
TRBV6-1,TRBJ1-5,-,ASSEDRGGNQPQH
TRBV7-2,TRBJ1-2,-,ASSARGGIPFGYT
TRBV5-8,TRBJ2-1,-,ASSPLPTRANQGEQF
TRBV5-1,TRBJ2-1,-,ASSFAGGPREQF
TRBV18,TRBJ2-7,-,ASSPAEVGEQY
TRBV5-1,TRBJ1-2,-,ASSLKGIDYGYT
TRBV9,TRBJ1-3,few,ASSAPGAGNTIY
TRBV6-1,TRBJ2-5,-,ASSRNRGLQETQY
TRBV2,TRBJ2-7,-,ASSLGGEVGEQY
TRBV11-3,TRBJ2-1,-,ASSPGTDYNEQF
TRBV5-1,TRBJ2-5,-,ASSLQGGQETQY
TRBV18,TRBJ2-7,-,ASSQGGGYEQY
TRBV7-8,TRBJ2-1,-,ASSEVSGSLGNEQF
TRBV6-1,TRBJ2-7,-,ASSEFSYYEQY
TRBV5-1,TRBJ2-3,-,ASSLGEASDTQY
TRBV7-8,TRBJ2-7,-,ASSEGRGGSYEQY
TRBV7-9,TRBJ2-3,few,ASSFGGGSTDTQY
TRBV4-2,TRBJ1-5,few,ASSQRTGGFNQPQH
TRBV27,TRBJ2-3,-,ASSLSGAGVPSTDTQY
TRBV5-6,TRBJ1-2,-,ASSSNPRTGREYGYT
TRBV25-1,TRBJ1-1,-,ASSERKDEAF
TRBV5-4,TRBJ2-1,once,ASSPSAGGSYNEQF
TRBV7-2,TRBJ2-1,-,ASSPGTTREQF
TRBV2,TRBJ2-1,few,ASSEQGINEQF
TRBV7-2,TRBJ2-6,once,ASRVSGANVLT
TRBV29-1,TRBJ1-2,few,SVGTSHGYT
TRBV4-1,TRBJ2-1,few,ASSLRAISFPPTNEQF
TRBV4-3,TRBJ2-1,-,ASSQEEREAYNEQF
TRBV13,TRBJ1-1,-,ASSLGRGQYTEAF
TRBV7-2,TRBJ2-7,-,ASSLVPGDYEQY
TRBV15,TRBJ2-3,-,ATSTRTSGSRDTQY
TRBV18,TRBJ1-5,-,ASSPQGRNAGQPQH
TRBV12-1,TRBJ2-6,-,ASSPAGSGANVLT
TRBV5-4,TRBJ2-2,few,ASSTGTSGTNTGELF
TRBV28,TRBJ1-2,many,ASTAGNYGYT
TRBV18,TRBJ2-7,-,ASSLRSDRVRYEQY
TRBV7-2,TRBJ1-3,-,ASSLARLSGNTIY
TRBV6-5,TRBJ1-5,-,ASRIREYSNQPQH
TRBV19,TRBJ1-2,few,ASRRAGSRDYGYT
TRBV7-7,TRBJ1-4,-,ASSRDRDEKLF